This TCR beta chain was sequenced during a study of cytomegalovirus exposure and HLA in healthy donors. The PCR had 60 Vbeta and 13 Jbeta primers. The assay was immunoSEQ multiplex PCR, and TCRdb's table has in-frame clones only and misses some. The sample lists tens of thousands of clones, about 78% occurring once. This clone was detected only a few times. Its antigen is undetermined. The germline V and J ends were trimmed by 7 bases and 2 bases, with 19 bases remaining between them. CDR1 and CDR2 from the germline V gene are SGHKS and YYEKEE (reference sequence). The CDR3 is made up of 15 amino acids. Findings and caveats of the study: The study designated 160 or so TCR beta chains cytomegalovirus-associated. In vitro confirmation showed three CMV-associated chains to be CMV antigen specific.

Sequenced material: PBMCs. The chain combines TRBV5-5 with TRBJ2-7, with a weak D call TRBD1 (6 bases). The TCR was taken from a woman in her 30s in good health and CMV-seronegative. The CDR3 nucleotides are TGTGCCAGCGGTGTGGACAGCTTAATGACCTACGAGCAGTACTTC. Protein sequence: CASGVDSLMTYEQYF.